Listed below are T cell receptor beta chains from one sample, sequenced in a study of tumor and adjacent non-tumor tissue in lung cancer. TCRdb fed the multiplex PCR reads into MiXCR, producing one record per CDR3 protein. The table records about 200,000 distinct CDR3 sequences, about 76% of them present only once. What was sequenced was lung tumor tissue. The receptors come from a man aged 55 to 69 with non-small cell lung cancer. The conserved cysteine and the conserved F or W are not part of the CDR3 here. Not all rows give a size; the values are once, few, many and, for expanded clones, a class.

j_gene: TRBJ2-5; abundance: .; v_gene: TRBV6-5; CDR3aa: ASRTVGQTQIQETQY
j_gene: TRBJ1-1; abundance: .; v_gene: TRBV5-4; CDR3aa: ASSFDTTEAF
j_gene: TRBJ1-1; abundance: .; v_gene: TRBV6-1; CDR3aa: ASSLMENTEAV
j_gene: TRBJ1-5; abundance: .; v_gene: TRBV6-6; CDR3aa: ASSYLGQPFEPQH
j_gene: TRBJ2-3; abundance: .; v_gene: TRBV20-1; CDR3aa: SAQGATDGLTDTQY
j_gene: TRBJ1-1; abundance: .; v_gene: TRBV11-2; CDR3aa: TSSGGTNTEVF
j_gene: TRBJ1-1; abundance: .; v_gene: TRBV6-6; CDR3aa: ASSRTGETEPF
j_gene: TRBJ1-1; abundance: .; v_gene: TRBV12-3/TRBV12-4; CDR3aa: ASVPTVLMNTEAF
j_gene: TRBJ2-1; abundance: .; v_gene: TRBV20-1; CDR3aa: STTDFGTSAYNEQL
j_gene: TRBJ2-1; abundance: many; v_gene: TRBV20-1; CDR3aa: SAKRDEQF
j_gene: TRBJ2-3; abundance: .; v_gene: TRBV5-4; CDR3aa: AIQTGGSLDTQY
j_gene: TRBJ1-1; abundance: medium-sized; v_gene: TRBV10-1; CDR3aa: ASSEQGTAAEAF
j_gene: TRBJ2-3; abundance: .; v_gene: TRBV20-1; CDR3aa: STLENPGTDTQY
j_gene: TRBJ2-5; abundance: .; v_gene: TRBV5-5; CDR3aa: ASSSGLAGPQETQY
j_gene: TRBJ2-7; abundance: .; v_gene: TRBV20-1; CDR3aa: SARDIRYEQC
j_gene: TRBJ2-4; abundance: .; v_gene: TRBV11-3; CDR3aa: PSSLSETLTKNIQY